This paragraph reports one T cell receptor beta chain. Its target is unknown. At survey level, the immunoSEQ assay was run in its v3.0 version. Samples were sequenced targeting about 35,000-50,000 T-cell genomes each. The protocol was immunoSEQ multiplex PCR, while the TCRdb copy is restricted to in-frame clones and leaves out a portion. The sample includes about 18,000 clones, approximately 80% of them seen just once. The sample is drawn from a study of long-term antiretroviral therapy in people with HIV. V was clipped by 2 bases and J by 7 bases, with 14 bases between them. Germline V gene lookup returns CDR1 KGHSH and CDR2 LQKENI. The CDR3 is 15 amino acids. Points from the study as a whole: Specimen acquisition occurred between about 2004 and 2017, potentially under older ART regimens. Pre-ART-expanded clones dominated the repertoire at all time points.

The chain employs TRBV18 and TRBJ1-4, with D possibly TRBD1 on 5 matching bases. The sequence was collected from a woman aged 50 to 60 with HIV. This specimen consisted of unsorted PBMCs, obtained 0.3 years after starting antiretroviral therapy. This chain's CDR3 is CASSPIQGMSEKLFF. In nucleotides, the CDR3 is TGTGCCAGCTCACCAATCCAGGGAATGAGTGAAAAACTGTTTTTT.